This record concerns one T cell receptor (beta chain) sequence. Its antigen is currently unknown. This specimen belongs to a study of vaccination effects on CD4 cells after COVID-19. Assay: immunoSEQ multiplex PCR; the TCRdb copy retains only in-frame clones and omits some. The sample carries approximately 74,000 clones, 65% to 80% recorded once. Deletions cut 4 bases from V and 5 bases from J, with 11 bases between. The CDR3 has 13 residues. Before sequencing took place, the ViraFEST assay used viral peptide pools to expand antigen-specific CD4+ T cells. It was after more than nine days of culture that CD4+ T cells were isolated. Nucleocapsid antibodies were negative in the vaccine recipients, who had never had SARS-CoV-2 infection. Wells each received 2 million to 2.5 million PBMC, cultured with about 9.3 IU/ml IL-2 and around 9.8 ug/ml peptides. The authors replaced half the medium with IL-2 medium on days 3 and 7.

Points from the study as a whole: Few convalescent patients were included, and no early post-infection timepoints were sampled.

This chain joins TRBV12-3 or TRBV12-4 and TRBJ2-5; D gene uncertain. The sequencing used CD4+ T cells from PBMCs cultured with HCoV-NL63 spike peptides, collected before COVID-19 vaccination. The TCR originated in a human donor who received a COVID-19 vaccine. The CDR3: CASSSYSPETQYF. CDR3 sequence (DNA): TGTGCCAGCAGTTCCTACTCCCCGGAGACCCAGTACTTC.